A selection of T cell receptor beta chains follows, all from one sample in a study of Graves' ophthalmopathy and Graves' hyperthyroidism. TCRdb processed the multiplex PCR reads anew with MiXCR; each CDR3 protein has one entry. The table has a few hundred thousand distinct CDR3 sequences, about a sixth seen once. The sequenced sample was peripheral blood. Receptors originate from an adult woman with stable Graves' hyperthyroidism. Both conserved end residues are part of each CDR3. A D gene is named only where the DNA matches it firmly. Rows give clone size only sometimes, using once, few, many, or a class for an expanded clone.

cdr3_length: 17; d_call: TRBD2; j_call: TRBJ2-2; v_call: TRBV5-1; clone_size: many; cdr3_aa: CASSLALLAGKTGELFF; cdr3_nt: TGCGCCAGCAGCTTGGCCCTCCTAGCGGGTAAAACCGGGGAGCTGTTTTTT
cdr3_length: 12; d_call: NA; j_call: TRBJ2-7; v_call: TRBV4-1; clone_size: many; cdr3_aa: CASSQGFGEQYF; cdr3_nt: TGCGCCAGCAGCCAAGGCTTTGGCGAGCAGTACTTC
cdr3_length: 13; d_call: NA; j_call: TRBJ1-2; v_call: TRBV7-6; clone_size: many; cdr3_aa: CASFGRGRYGYTF; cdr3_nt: TGTGCCAGCTTCGGGCGCGGGCGGTATGGCTACACCTTC
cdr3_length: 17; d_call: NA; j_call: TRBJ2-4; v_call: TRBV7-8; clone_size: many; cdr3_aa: CASSPRGAGVAKNIKYF; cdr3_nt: TGTGCCAGCAGCCCACGAGGCGCAGGGGTGGCCAAAAACATTAAGTACTTC
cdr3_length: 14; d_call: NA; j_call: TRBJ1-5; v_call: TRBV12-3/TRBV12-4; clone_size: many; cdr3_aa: CASSPMGPDGTQHF; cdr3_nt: TGTGCCAGCAGCCCCATGGGGCCGGATGGGACCCAGCATTTT
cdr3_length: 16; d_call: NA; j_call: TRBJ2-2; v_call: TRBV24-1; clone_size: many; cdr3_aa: CATSDFRWANTGELFF; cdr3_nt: TGTGCCACCAGTGATTTCCGCTGGGCGAACACCGGGGAGCTGTTTTTT
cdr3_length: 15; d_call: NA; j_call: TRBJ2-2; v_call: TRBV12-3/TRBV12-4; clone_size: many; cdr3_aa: CASSLEASRTGELFF; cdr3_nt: TGTGCCAGCAGTTTGGAAGCTAGCCGCACCGGGGAGCTGTTTTTT
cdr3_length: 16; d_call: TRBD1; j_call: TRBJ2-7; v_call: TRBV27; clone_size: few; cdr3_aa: CASSLPDRTDSYEQYF; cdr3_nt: TGTGCCAGCAGTTTACCGGACAGGACTGATTCCTACGAGCAGTACTTC
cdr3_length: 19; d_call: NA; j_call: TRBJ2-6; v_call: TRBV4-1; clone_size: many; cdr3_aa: CASSQDRAGRVTGANVLTF; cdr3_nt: TGCGCCAGCAGCCAAGATCGAGCGGGCAGGGTGACAGGGGCCAACGTCCTGACTTTC
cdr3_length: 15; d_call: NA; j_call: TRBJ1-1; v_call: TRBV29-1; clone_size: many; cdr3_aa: CSGLAPTKMNTEAFF; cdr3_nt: TGCAGCGGTCTGGCACCGACGAAAATGAACACTGAAGCTTTCTTT
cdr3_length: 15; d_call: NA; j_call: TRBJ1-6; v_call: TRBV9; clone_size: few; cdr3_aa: CASSVDRTGGNPLHF; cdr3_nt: TGTGCCAGCAGCGTCGACAGGACGGGTGGTAATCCCCTCCACTTT
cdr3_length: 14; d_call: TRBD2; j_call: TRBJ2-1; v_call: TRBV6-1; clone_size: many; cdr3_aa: CASNRREEVYEQFF; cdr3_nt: TGTGCCAGCAACAGGCGGGAGGAGGTCTATGAGCAGTTCTTC
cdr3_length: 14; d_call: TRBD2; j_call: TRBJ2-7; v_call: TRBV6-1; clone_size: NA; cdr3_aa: CATRGGLATYEQYF; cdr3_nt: TGTGCCACCCGAGGCGGACTAGCCACCTACGAGCAGTACTTC
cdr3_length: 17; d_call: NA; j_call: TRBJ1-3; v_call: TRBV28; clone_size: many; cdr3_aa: CASSLRKGVWTGNTIYF; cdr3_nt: TGTGCCAGCAGTTTACGAAAGGGCGTTTGGACTGGAAACACCATATATTTT
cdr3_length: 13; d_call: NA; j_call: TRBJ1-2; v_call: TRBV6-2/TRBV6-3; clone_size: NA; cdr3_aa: CASSPDSQSGYTF; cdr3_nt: TGTGCCAGCAGCCCGGACAGCCAGAGTGGCTACACCTTC